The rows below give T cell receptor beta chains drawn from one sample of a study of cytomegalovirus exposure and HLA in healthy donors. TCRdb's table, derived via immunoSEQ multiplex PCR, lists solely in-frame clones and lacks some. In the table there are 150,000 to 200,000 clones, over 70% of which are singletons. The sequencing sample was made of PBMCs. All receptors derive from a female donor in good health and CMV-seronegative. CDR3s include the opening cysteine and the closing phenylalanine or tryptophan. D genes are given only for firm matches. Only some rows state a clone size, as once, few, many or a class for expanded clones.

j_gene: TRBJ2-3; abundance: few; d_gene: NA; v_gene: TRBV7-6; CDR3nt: TGTGCCAGCAGCACCAACCCCCATGGCACAGGGCCTAGCACAGATACGCAGTATTTT; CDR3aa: CASSTNPHGTGPSTDTQYF
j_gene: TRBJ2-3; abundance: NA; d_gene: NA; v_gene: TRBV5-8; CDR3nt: TGTGCCAGCAGCTTGGAAGCGGGAGATACGCAGTATTTT; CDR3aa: CASSLEAGDTQYF
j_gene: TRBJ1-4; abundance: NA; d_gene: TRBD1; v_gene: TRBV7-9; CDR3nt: TGTGCCAGCAGCTTAGACGGACAGGGAGGGAAGGAAAAACTGTTTTTT; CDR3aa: CASSLDGQGGKEKLFF
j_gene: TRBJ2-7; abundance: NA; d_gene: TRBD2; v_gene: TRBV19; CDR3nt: TGTGCCAGTAGCCCCGATAGCGGGAGTTCCAGCTACGAGCAGTACTTC; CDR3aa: CASSPDSGSSSYEQYF
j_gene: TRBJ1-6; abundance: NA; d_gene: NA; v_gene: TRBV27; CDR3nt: TGTGCCACTACGTCGCAGGGGCAAAATTCACCCCTCCACTTT; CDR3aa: CATTSQGQNSPLHF
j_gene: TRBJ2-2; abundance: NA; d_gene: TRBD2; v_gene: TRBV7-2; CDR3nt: TGTGCCAGCGGGAAGGACGGGACTAGAGTTTCCGGGGAGCTGTTTTTT; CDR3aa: CASGKDGTRVSGELFF
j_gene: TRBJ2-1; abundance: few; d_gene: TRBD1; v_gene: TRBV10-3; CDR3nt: TGTGCCATCAGTGCCCCGGGACAGGGCGACAATGAGCAGTTCTTC; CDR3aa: CAISAPGQGDNEQFF
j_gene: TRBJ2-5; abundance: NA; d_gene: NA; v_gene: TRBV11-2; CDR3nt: TGTGCCAGCAGACATCCGGGACTCCAAGAGACCCAGTACTTC; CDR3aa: CASRHPGLQETQYF
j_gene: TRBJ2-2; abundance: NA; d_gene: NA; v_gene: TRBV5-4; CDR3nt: TGTGCCAGCAGCCGAACGGGGGACACCGGGGAGCTGTTTTTT; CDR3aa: CASSRTGDTGELFF
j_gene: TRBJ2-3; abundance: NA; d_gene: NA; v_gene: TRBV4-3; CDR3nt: TGCGCCAGCAGCCAAGATATGGGCAGGGCCACCTACACAGATACGCAGTATTTT; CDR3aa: CASSQDMGRATYTDTQYF
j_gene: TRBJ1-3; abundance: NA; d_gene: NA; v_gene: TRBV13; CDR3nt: TGTGCCAGCAGCCCCCGGACAGCTGGAAACACCATATATTTT; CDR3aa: CASSPRTAGNTIYF
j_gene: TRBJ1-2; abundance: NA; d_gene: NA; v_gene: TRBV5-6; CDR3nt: TGTGCCAGCAGCTTGGTCCCGACAGCTAACTATGGCTACACCTTC; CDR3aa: CASSLVPTANYGYTF
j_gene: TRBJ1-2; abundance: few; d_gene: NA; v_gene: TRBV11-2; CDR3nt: TGTGCCAGCAGCTCCCCGGGGGGGGCCGATGGCTACACCTTC; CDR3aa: CASSSPGGADGYTF
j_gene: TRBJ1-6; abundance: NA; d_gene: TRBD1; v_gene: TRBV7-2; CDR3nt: TGTGCCAGCACCCCAGACAGGGGCCGTTCACCCCTCCACTTT; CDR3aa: CASTPDRGRSPLHF
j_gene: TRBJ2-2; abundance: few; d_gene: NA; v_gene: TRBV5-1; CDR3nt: TGCGCCAGCAGCTTCGGGTCGAACACCGGGGAGCTGTTTTTT; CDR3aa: CASSFGSNTGELFF
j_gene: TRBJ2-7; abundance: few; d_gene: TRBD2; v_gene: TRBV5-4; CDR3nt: TGTGCCAGCAGCTTCGGGAGGGAGTACGAGCAGTACTTC; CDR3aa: CASSFGREYEQYF
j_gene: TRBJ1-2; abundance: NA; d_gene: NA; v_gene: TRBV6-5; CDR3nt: TGTGCCAGCAGTTACTCCGTGAGACTGTTAAACTATGGCTACACCTTC; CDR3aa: CASSYSVRLLNYGYTF
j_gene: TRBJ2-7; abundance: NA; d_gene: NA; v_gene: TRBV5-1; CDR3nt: TGCGCCAGCAGCAAGGGACACGAAAACTTGTACGAGCAGTACTTC; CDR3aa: CASSKGHENLYEQYF
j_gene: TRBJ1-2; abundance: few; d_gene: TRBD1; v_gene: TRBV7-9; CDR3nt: TGTGCCAGCAGCCCTCCGGGACAGTATGGCTACACCTTC; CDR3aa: CASSPPGQYGYTF
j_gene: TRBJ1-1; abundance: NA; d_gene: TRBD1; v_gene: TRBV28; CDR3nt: TGTGCCACCAGGGGGGGGAACACTGAAGCTTTCTTT; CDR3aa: CATRGGNTEAFF
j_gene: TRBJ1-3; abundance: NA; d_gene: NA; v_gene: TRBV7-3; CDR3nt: TGTGCCAGCAGCGCAGGCGCTCCCTCTGGAAACACCATATATTTT; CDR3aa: CASSAGAPSGNTIYF
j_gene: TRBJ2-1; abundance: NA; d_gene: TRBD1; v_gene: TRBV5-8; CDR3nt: TGTGCCAGCAGCTTCCCCGGGACAGGGGTGAATGAGCAGTTCTTC; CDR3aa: CASSFPGTGVNEQFF